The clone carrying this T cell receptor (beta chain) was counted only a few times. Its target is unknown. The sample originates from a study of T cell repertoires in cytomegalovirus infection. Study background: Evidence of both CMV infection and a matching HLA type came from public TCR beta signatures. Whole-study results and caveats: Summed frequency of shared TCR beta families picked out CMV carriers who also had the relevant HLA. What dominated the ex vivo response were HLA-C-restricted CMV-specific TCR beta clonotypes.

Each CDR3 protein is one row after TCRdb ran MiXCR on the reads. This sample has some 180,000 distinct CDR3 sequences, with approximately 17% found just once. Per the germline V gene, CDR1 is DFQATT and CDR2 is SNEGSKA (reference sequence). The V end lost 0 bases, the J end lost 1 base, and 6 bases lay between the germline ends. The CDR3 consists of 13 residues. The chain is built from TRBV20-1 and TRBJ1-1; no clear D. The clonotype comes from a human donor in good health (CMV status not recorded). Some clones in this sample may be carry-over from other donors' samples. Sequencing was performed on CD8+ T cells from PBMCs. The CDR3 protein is CSARDLSNTEAFF. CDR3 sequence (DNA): TGCAGTGCTAGAGATCTGTCGAACACTGAAGCTTTCTTT.